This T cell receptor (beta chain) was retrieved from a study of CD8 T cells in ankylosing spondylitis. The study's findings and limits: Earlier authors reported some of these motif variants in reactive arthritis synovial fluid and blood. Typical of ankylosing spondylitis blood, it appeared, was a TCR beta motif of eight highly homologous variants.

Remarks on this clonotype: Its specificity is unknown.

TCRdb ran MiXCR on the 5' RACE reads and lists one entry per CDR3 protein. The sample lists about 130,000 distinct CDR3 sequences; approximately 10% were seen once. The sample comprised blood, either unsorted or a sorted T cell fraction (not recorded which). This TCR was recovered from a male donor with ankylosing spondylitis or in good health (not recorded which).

CDR3 DNA sequence: TGCGCCAGCAGCCAAGCTTTCGGGACGGGACATGACCAGTACTTC. Protein product: CASSQAFGTGHDQYF. This sequence joins TRBV4-3 and TRBJ2-7, with D possibly being TRBD1 (6 bases). Trimming removed 1 base from V and 10 bases from J, with 20 bases in between. Germline lookup yields CDR1 LGHNA and CDR2 YSLEER. The CDR3 spans 15 residues.